Reported below is one T cell receptor beta chain. The entry originates in a study of blood T cell repertoires in COVID-19. Study in general: Italy, Spain and the United States were the sources of the convalescent and acute COVID-19 samples.

CDR3 length: 16 amino acids. Germline CDR1 is PRHDT and CDR2 is FYEKMQ (reference sequence). Trimming removed 6 bases from V and 1 base from J; junction bases left unmatched: 11. Repertoires were generated with immunoSEQ multiplex PCR, while TCRdb's copy carries only in-frame clones and drops some. The repertoire includes hundreds of thousands of clones, roughly 90% of them detected once, and more than 0.95% sits in the top ten. The sequence came from a man aged 35 to 55 with acute or convalescent COVID-19. The sample taken for sequencing was peripheral blood. The chain uses TRBV13 and TRBJ2-7; TRBD2 matches at 8 bases. Here the CDR3 DNA reads TGTGCCAGCAGTCGTAGCGGGGAGGCAAATTCCTACGAGCAGTACTTC. Translating gives CASSRSGEANSYEQYF.